This passage covers 30 T cell receptor beta chains from one sample sequenced in a study of breast tumors, draining lymph nodes, adjacent tissues. From the multiplex PCR reads, TCRdb called clonotypes with MiXCR, one entry per CDR3 protein. The sample has 130,000 or so distinct CDR3 sequences, approximately 32% seen once. Breast cancer patients provided tissue from their axillary draining lymph nodes. The sequencing sample was made of axillary lymph node tissue. The receptors stem from a female donor with breast cancer. Some clones in this sample may be carry-over from other donors' samples.

V is TRBV7-8 and J is TRBJ2-1; 11 bases fit TRBD2. Germline V gene data show CDR1 as SGHVS and CDR2 as FQNEAQ. This CDR3 region has 16 residues. V shed 0 bases and J 3 bases; nucleotides not matched to a gene: 1. CDR3 in DNA: TGTGCCAGCAGCTTAGCGGGACTAGCGGTCTACAATGAGCAGTTCTTC. It is translated as CASSLAGLAVYNEQFF.

The chain uses TRBV7-2 and TRBJ2-2; the D is unclear. CDR1 and CDR2 from the germline V gene are SGHTA and FQGNSA. The CDR3 has 10 amino acids. The V gene lost 1 base and the J gene lost 9 bases, with 0 bases spanning the gap. CDR3 residues: CASSLGELFF. Written as DNA, the CDR3 is TGTGCCAGCAGCTTAGGGGAGCTGTTTTTT.

At least ten counts were recorded for this clonotype. V and J are TRBV30 and TRBJ2-7; either TRBD1 or TRBD2 may supply D (5 bases each). Between the trimmed V and J ends, which lost 0 bases and 4 bases, there was a span of 13 bases. From germline, CDR1 is GTSNPN and CDR2 SVGIG (reference sequence). The CDR3 totals 14 residues. The CDR3: CAWSVGAGRYEQYF. As DNA, the CDR3 is TGTGCCTGGAGTGTAGGGGCGGGCCGATACGAGCAGTACTTC. Full variable domain (missing parts from reference TRBV30 and TRBJ2-7): SQTIHQWPATLVQPVGSPLSLECTVEGTSNPNLYWYRQAAGRGLQLLFYSVGIGQISSEVPQNLSASRPQDRQFILSSKKLLLSDSGFYLCAWSVGAGRYEQYFGPGTRLTVT.

This clonotype was counted many times. The rearrangement joins TRBV6-5 to TRBJ2-7; D gene uncertain. Germline V gives CDR1 MNHEY, CDR2 SVGAGI. V was clipped by 0 bases and J by 2 bases, with 5 bases between them. The CDR3 totals 13 residues. The CDR3 sequence is CASSYSIPYEQYF. In nucleotides, the CDR3 is TGTGCCAGCAGTTACTCGATCCCCTACGAGCAGTACTTC.

This sequence joins TRBV6-6 and TRBJ2-1; D may be TRBD1 (6 bases). This CDR3 spans 12 amino acids. Germline V gene data show CDR1 as MNHNY and CDR2 as SVGAGI (reference sequence). V was shortened by 6 bases and J by 7 bases, with 10 bases between the two germline ends. CDR3 nucleotides: TGTGCCAGCAGGAACGACAGGAATGAGCAGTTCTTC. Translated: CASRNDRNEQFF.

This clonotype was observed a few times. This chain joins TRBV7-3 and TRBJ1-1, with D tentatively TRBD1 (6 bases). Germline V gives CDR1 SGHTA, CDR2 FQGTGA. V dropped 6 bases and J dropped 0 bases, with 14 bases sitting between them. This CDR3 contains 15 residues. CDR3 protein: CASRDRGGLNTEAFF. CDR3 coding DNA: TGTGCCAGCAGAGACCGGGGGGGGCTGAACACTGAAGCTTTCTTT.

The chain is built from TRBV12-3 or TRBV12-4 and TRBJ1-6, with D unresolved. Trimming took 3 bases from V and 9 from J, leaving 9 bases between them. The CDR3 is 13 amino acids. CDR3 bases: TGTGCCAGCAGTTTGCTGGGGAGTTCACCCCTCCACTTT. Protein: CASSLLGSSPLHF.

The rearrangement uses TRBV9 and TRBJ1-4; D possibly corresponds to TRBD1 (5 bases). This CDR3 has 14 amino acids. CDR1 SGDLS and CDR2 YYNGEE come from the germline V gene. V shed 3 bases and J shed 4 bases, with 10 bases lying between them. The CDR3 reads CASSGGAHNEKLFF. Written as DNA, the CDR3 is TGTGCCAGCAGCGGCGGGGCCCATAATGAAAAACTGTTTTTT.

Ten or more counts support this clonotype. The J gene is TRBJ1-3, the V gene TRBV29-1; TRBD1 matches 7 bases. Germline-derived CDR1 and CDR2 are SQVTM and ANQGSEA. The CDR3 has 13 residues. Germline trimming cut 4 bases from V and 4 bases from J; bases unmatched to any gene: 4. The CDR3 protein is CSVGLGGGNTIYF. The CDR3 nucleotides are TGCAGCGTTGGATTAGGGGGCGGAAACACCATATATTTT.

This clonotype was detected ten times or more. This chain joins TRBV20-1 and TRBJ1-2, with 8 bases matching TRBD1. The J segment lost 3 bases and the V segment lost 6 bases, leaving 3 bases of the junction unmatched. Germline values: CDR1 DFQATT, CDR2 SNEGSKA (reference sequence). This CDR3 has 12 amino acids. CDR3 protein: CSAPTGDYGYTF. Here the CDR3 DNA reads TGCAGTGCCCCGACAGGGGACTATGGCTACACCTTC.

At least ten counts were recorded for this clonotype. The chain recombines TRBV20-1 with TRBJ1-2; TRBD1 matches at 8 bases. This CDR3 spans 13 amino acids. V lost 5 bases to trimming and J lost 3 bases; unmatched junction nucleotides: 5. From germline, CDR1 is DFQATT and CDR2 SNEGSKA (reference sequence). The CDR3 sequence: CSAQPDRDYGYTF. In DNA form, the CDR3 reads TGCAGTGCTCAACCGGACAGGGACTATGGCTACACCTTC.

A few counts support this clonotype. Since a much larger clone is just one base distant, this may be a read error. V is TRBV12-3 or TRBV12-4 and J is TRBJ2-1; D is uncertain. The CDR3 contains 12 residues. Trimming left V 3 bases short and J 8 bases short, with 8 bases between. This CDR3 reads CASSFSGYEQFF. In nucleotides, the CDR3 is TGTGCCAGCAGTTTCTCGGGTTATGAGCAGTTCTTC.

The table lists this clonotype with many counts. This rearrangement joins TRBV6-1 to TRBJ2-5; perhaps TRBD2 as D (6 bases). CDR1 is MNHNS and CDR2 is SASEGT in the germline V gene. V was clipped by 10 bases and J by 4 bases, with 13 bases between them. The CDR3 loop spans 12 amino acids. CDR3 in DNA: TGTGCCATTGGGACTGCAGGAGAGACCCAGTACTTC. It encodes CAIGTAGETQYF.

V and J are TRBV7-2 and TRBJ2-7; no clear D gene. From germline, CDR1 is SGHTA and CDR2 FQGNSA. This CDR3 comprises 13 residues. Trimming stripped 6 bases from V and 12 bases from J, with 21 bases between. CDR3 amino acids: CASRPSIGSILYF. CDR3 coding DNA: TGTGCCAGCAGACCGTCAATTGGGTCAATACTGTACTTC.

The CDR3 nucleotides are TGTGCCAGCAGCTTGGTCCCAGGGGGGAGAACTGAAGCTTTCTTT. Residues: CASSLVPGGRTEAFF. The gene calls are TRBV5-5 and TRBJ1-1; 7 nucleotides agree with TRBD1. From germline, CDR1 is SGHKS and CDR2 YYEKEE (reference sequence). The V and J ends lost 0 bases and 5 bases, in that order; junction bases with no gene match: 7. This CDR3 contains 15 residues. The variable domain in full, with the rest retrieved from reference TRBV5-5 and TRBJ1-1, is DAGVTQSPTHLIKTRGQQVTLRCSPISGHKSVSWYQQVLGQGPQFIFQYYEKEERGRGNFPDRFSARQFPNYSSELNVNALLLGDSALYLCASSLVPGGRTEAFFGQGTRLTVV.

The chain links TRBV20-1 to TRBJ2-2, with 10 positions matching TRBD2. The germline V gene has CDR1 DFQATT and CDR2 SNEGSKA (reference sequence). V was pared by 1 base and J by 6 bases, with 5 bases of the junction left unmatched. The CDR3 runs to 15 residues. The CDR3 bases are TGCAGTGCTAGAGCTCTAGCGGGGGCTCCCGGGGAGCTGTTTTTT. It is translated as CSARALAGAPGELFF.

This clonotype was seen ten or more times. V gene TRBV18 combines with J gene TRBJ1-4; D not certain. Germline V gene lookup returns CDR1 KGHSH and CDR2 LQKENI. The CDR3 loop spans 13 amino acids. V lost 6 bases and J 0 bases, leaving 5 bases between the germline ends. Here the CDR3 DNA reads TGTGCCAGCTCGGTTTCAACTAATGAAAAACTGTTTTTT. Translating gives CASSVSTNEKLFF.

This clonotype came up once. This chain links TRBV9 with TRBJ2-7; 7 bases are shared with TRBD1. The CDR3 is 15 residues long. Per germline, CDR1 SGDLS and CDR2 YYNGEE. Unmatched junction bases numbered 8, after V lost 4 bases and J lost 1 base. CDR3 nucleotide sequence: TGTGCCAGCAGCCCACCCGGGACAGCATCCTACGAGCAGTACTTC. This codes for CASSPPGTASYEQYF.

J is TRBJ1-2 and V is TRBV10-3; D may be TRBD1 (5 bases). Germline values: CDR1 ENHRY, CDR2 SYGVKD. The V gene lost 5 bases and the J gene lost 1 base, with 20 bases spanning the gap. The CDR3 runs to 17 residues. The CDR3 DNA sequence: TGTGCCATCAGTCGTAGGGGCACTTACTCCATTAACTATGGCTACACCTTC. Amino acid sequence: CAISRRGTYSINYGYTF.

This clonotype was seen ten or more times. This chain joins TRBV20-1 and TRBJ1-5; 8 nucleotides agree with TRBD1. Germline CDR1 is DFQATT and CDR2 is SNEGSKA (reference sequence). The CDR3 consists of 14 residues. J was trimmed by 3 bases and V by 4 bases; bases with no gene match: 5. The CDR3 loop reads CSATGTGPNQPQHF. In DNA form, the CDR3 reads TGCAGTGCTACGGGGACAGGACCCAATCAGCCCCAGCATTTT.

Ten or more counts support this clonotype. The rearrangement uses TRBV20-1 and TRBJ1-2; D is ambiguous. The CDR3 extends over 12 amino acids. Trimming removed 6 bases from V and 6 bases from J, with 14 bases in between. CDR1 is DFQATT, CDR2 SNEGSKA, per germline (reference sequence). CDR3 coding DNA: TGCAGTGCGCCGGGCCCCGAGAATGGCTACACCTTC. Translated: CSAPGPENGYTF.

In its sample, this clonotype was seen many times. The rearrangement joins TRBV20-1 to TRBJ1-6; tentative D call: TRBD1 (5 bases). The CDR3 sequence is 14 residues long. CDR1 is DFQATT and CDR2 is SNEGSKA in the germline V gene (reference sequence). Trimming stripped 6 bases from V and 7 bases from J, with 16 bases between. The CDR3 DNA reads as TGCAGTGCCCCTAGGAGGGACGGGAATTCACCCCTCCACTTT. Residues: CSAPRRDGNSPLHF.

The sample holds many counts of this clonotype. The rearrangement uses TRBV20-1 and TRBJ1-5; TRBD1 matches at 8 bases. The J segment lost 3 bases and the V segment lost 2 bases, leaving 12 bases of the junction unmatched. This CDR3 is 17 amino acids long. CDR1 and CDR2 from the germline V gene are DFQATT and SNEGSKA (reference sequence). The CDR3 sequence: CSARKLGDRGSNQPQHF. Here the CDR3 DNA reads TGCAGTGCTAGAAAGTTGGGTGACAGGGGATCCAATCAGCCCCAGCATTTT.

This chain links TRBV6-6 with TRBJ1-6, with D possibly matching TRBD1 (5 bases). The germline V and J ends were trimmed by 4 bases and 7 bases, with 14 bases remaining between them. Germline V gene sequence: CDR1 MNHNY, CDR2 SVGAGI (reference sequence). The CDR3 is made up of 15 amino acids. CDR3 bases: TGTGCCAGCAGTTCCCCGGGGCAGTCGAATTCACCCCTCCACTTT. Encoded protein: CASSSPGQSNSPLHF.

This clonotype was seen ten or more times. This chain connects TRBV7-8 to TRBJ1-5; D is unresolved. The V gene's germline CDR1 is SGHVS and CDR2 FQNEAQ. The CDR3 length is 11 residues. Between the trimmed V and J ends, which lost 4 bases and 9 bases, there was a span of 7 bases. The CDR3 sequence: CASSSRGPQHF. In nucleotides, the CDR3 is TGTGCCAGCAGCTCCAGAGGGCCCCAGCATTTT.

The chain links TRBV7-9 to TRBJ1-5, with D possibly being TRBD1 (5 bases). The V gene's germline CDR1 is SEHNR and CDR2 FQNEAQ (reference sequence). The CDR3 sequence is 13 residues long. Trimming stripped 10 bases from V and 5 bases from J, with 15 bases between. The CDR3, as DNA: TGTGCCACGGGGGGAGGAGGAGATCAGCCCCAGCATTTT. It is translated as CATGGGGDQPQHF.

This clonotype was recorded at least ten times. The V gene is TRBV7-9, the J gene TRBJ1-6; TRBD1 is a possible D gene (5 bases). V lost 0 bases and J lost 9, with 9 bases in between. The CDR3 loop spans 14 amino acids. CDR1 SEHNR and CDR2 FQNEAQ come from the germline V gene (reference sequence). The CDR3 reads CASSLAYGGSPLHF. Written as DNA, the CDR3 is TGTGCCAGCAGCTTAGCGTATGGGGGTTCACCCCTCCACTTT.

This clonotype was seen only once. It is likely a read error, because the conserved phenylalanine at the end of the CDR3 is missing. This chain links TRBV14 with TRBJ2-7; no firm D call. Trimming stripped 1 base from V and 6 bases from J, with 10 bases between. The CDR3 has 13 amino acids. CDR1 and CDR2 from the germline V gene are SGHDN and FVKESK. CDR3 residues: CASSQALATEQYS. As DNA, the CDR3 is TGTGCCAGCAGCCAAGCCCTCGCGACCGAGCAGTACTCC.

This clonotype was counted ten times or more. The V call is TRBV2, the J call TRBJ2-5, with 8 positions matching TRBD1. V gave up 4 bases and J gave up 4 bases; unmatched junction bases: 14. Looked up from germline, CDR1 is SNHLY and CDR2 is FYNNEI. The CDR3 totals 17 residues. The CDR3 here is CASSGGTGGIKLETQYF. CDR3 bases: TGTGCCAGCAGTGGGGGGACAGGTGGGATAAAGTTAGAGACCCAGTACTTC.

The CDR3 DNA is TGTGCCAGCAGTCCGTCTAGCGGGGCGAGGGGTGAGCAGTTCTTC. Amino acid sequence: CASSPSSGARGEQFF. V and J are TRBV6-1 and TRBJ2-1; 9 bases map to TRBD2. The CDR3 extends over 15 amino acids. The J segment lost 9 bases and the V segment lost 5 bases, leaving 11 bases of the junction unmatched. From germline, CDR1 is MNHNS and CDR2 SASEGT.